Following are 25 T cell receptor beta chains from one sample sequenced in a study of shared clonotypes between healthy human individuals. Assay: immunoSEQ multiplex PCR; the TCRdb copy retains only in-frame clones and omits some. Counted here are some 1.4 million clones, roughly 96% occurring once; the ten biggest clones make up more than 0.9%. The sequenced material came from naive CD4+ T cells sorted from blood. Noted subset: CD45RA+ positively selected. All receptors come from a young man in good health.

In this sample, this clone turned up once. The chain has TRBV28 and TRBJ2-5; D possibly corresponds to TRBD2 (5 bases). From germline, CDR1 is MDHEN and CDR2 SYDVKM. The CDR3 length is 10 residues. Trimming removed 8 bases from V and 7 bases from J, with 8 bases in between. CDR3 sequence (DNA): TGTGCCAGCGGGAGTGGGACCCAGTACTTC. Protein product: CASGSGTQYF.

The chain uses TRBV18 and TRBJ2-5, with D possibly matching TRBD1 (7 bases). Trimming pared 3 bases from V and 0 bases from J, leaving 14 bases between. Per the germline V gene, CDR1 is KGHSH and CDR2 is LQKENI. The CDR3 consists of 16 residues. The CDR3 nucleotides read TGTGCCAGCTCACCCCTCCAGGGGGGAAACCAAGAGACCCAGTACTTC. Translation gives CASSPLQGGNQETQYF. The full variable domain, with the rest looked up from reference TRBV18 and TRBJ2-5, is NAGVMQNPRHLVRRRGQEARLRCSPMKGHSHVYWYRQLPEEGLKFMVYLQKENIIDESGMPKERFSAEFPKEGPSILRIQQVVRGDSAAYFCASSPLQGGNQETQYFGPGTRLLVL.

The chain has TRBV7-2 and TRBJ2-2, with D perhaps matching TRBD2 (5 bases). The CDR3 sequence is 13 residues long. Germline CDR1 reads SGHTA; CDR2 reads FQGNSA. Trimming pared 5 bases from V and 7 bases from J, leaving 11 bases between. The CDR3 region is CASSIIGGGELFF. CDR3 DNA sequence: TGTGCCAGCAGCATTATTGGAGGCGGGGAGCTGTTTTTT.

The chain links TRBV10-3 to TRBJ2-7; 10 nucleotides align to TRBD2. The CDR3 runs 17 residues. The V segment lost 0 bases and the J segment 3 bases; nucleotides outside the gene matches: 8. CDR1 and CDR2 (germline): ENHRY, SYGVKD. The CDR3 protein is CAISESGLAENYYEQYF. The CDR3 DNA sequence: TGTGCCATCAGTGAGTCCGGACTAGCGGAAAATTACTACGAGCAGTACTTC.

The V call is TRBV10-3, the J call TRBJ2-7; tentatively, D is TRBD1 (6 bases). Trimming stripped 0 bases from V and 3 bases from J, with 9 bases between. Germline CDR1 is ENHRY and CDR2 is SYGVKD. The CDR3 runs to 14 residues. CDR3 in amino acids: CAISESLQGYEQYF. The CDR3 DNA reads TGTGCCATCAGTGAGTCCTTACAGGGCTACGAGCAGTACTTC.

The gene calls are TRBV7-6 and TRBJ2-3; D may match TRBD1 or TRBD2 (6 bases each). Trimming shortened V by 5 bases and J by 1 base, and 16 bases separated the two germline ends. The CDR3 length is 16 residues. Germline values: CDR1 SGHVS, CDR2 FNYEAQ. The CDR3 protein is CASSPSSRGRTDTQYF. CDR3 sequence (DNA): TGTGCCAGCAGCCCATCCTCACGGGGGCGCACAGATACGCAGTATTTT.

As for this clone: Other DNA sequences within the sample encode an identical CDR3. The chain recombines TRBV29-1 with TRBJ2-7; no definite D call. The CDR3 sequence is 11 residues long. CDR1 SQVTM and CDR2 ANQGSEA come from the germline V gene. Trimming stripped 2 bases from V and 2 bases from J, with 4 bases between. For the CDR3, the DNA is TGCAGCGTTGAATCCGCCTACGAGCAGTACTTC. It specifies CSVESAYEQYF.

Notes on this clone: Other DNA sequences within the sample encode an identical CDR3. This sequence joins TRBV10-3 and TRBJ1-5, with D tentatively TRBD1 (5 bases). In germline, CDR1 is ENHRY, CDR2 SYGVKD. Trimming left V 8 bases short and J 4 bases short, with 9 bases between. The CDR3 loop spans 12 amino acids. CDR3 nucleotide sequence: TGTGCCATCGGGGCGGGTAATCAGCCCCAGCATTTT. Translation: CAIGAGNQPQHF.

Of note for this clone: At one end, the junction sequence differs from germline, possibly due to a read error. This chain uses TRBV28 with TRBJ2-3, with TRBD1 as a possible D gene (6 bases). This CDR3 contains 12 residues. Germline CDR1 MDHEN, CDR2 SYDVKM. In DNA form, the CDR3 reads TGTGCCAGCAGCCCTGACACGGGACACTCGGAATTT. The encoded protein is CASSPDTGHSEF.

The chain has TRBV6-6 and TRBJ2-5; D may correspond to TRBD1 or TRBD2 (5 bases each). This CDR3 comprises 16 residues. Germline V lookup: CDR1 MNHNY, CDR2 SVGAGI (reference sequence). Trimming cost V 6 bases and J 7 bases, with 24 bases left between them. CDR3 coding DNA: TGTGCCAGCAGACAACCCGGGACCGCCAATATGGGGACCCAGTACTTC. Amino acid sequence: CASRQPGTANMGTQYF.

With respect to this clone: Within the sample, other DNA sequences also encode this same CDR3. The chain couples TRBV9 to TRBJ2-3; D is unclear. Between the trimmed V and J ends, which lost 0 bases and 0 bases, there was a span of 8 bases. Germline V gene data show CDR1 as SGDLS and CDR2 as YYNGEE. This CDR3 comprises 15 residues. CDR3 protein: CASSVGLTSTDTQYF. In nucleotides, the CDR3 is TGTGCCAGCAGCGTAGGGCTAACTAGCACAGATACGCAGTATTTT.

The chain combines TRBV7-3 with TRBJ2-1; 10 nucleotides match TRBD2. Germline-derived CDR1 and CDR2 are SGHTA and FQGTGA. Trimming took 5 bases from V and 4 from J; bases not matched to a gene: 5. This CDR3 spans 15 amino acids. The CDR3: CASSATSGVYNEQFF. The CDR3 DNA reads TGTGCCAGCAGCGCTACTAGCGGGGTATACAATGAGCAGTTCTTC.

Note on this clone: An end of the junction does not agree with germline; a read error may underlie this. This chain links TRBV2 with TRBJ2-5; D is tentatively TRBD1 or TRBD2 (6 bases each). This CDR3 region has 12 residues. The germline V gene has CDR1 SNHLY and CDR2 FYNNEI. CDR3 DNA: TGTGCCAGCAGTGTATCCGCATCACGGGGGCACTTC. Its protein is CASSVSASRGHF.

The chain uses TRBV7-2 and TRBJ2-7, with TRBD2 matching 12 bases. The CDR3 has 17 amino acids. V was clipped by 1 base and J by 1 base; unmatched bases: 5. The germline CDR1 and CDR2 sequences are SGHTA and FQGNSA. CDR3 DNA: TGTGCCAGCAGCTTAGTTCGCGGACTAGCGGGATCCTACGAGCAGTACTTC. This sequence encodes CASSLVRGLAGSYEQYF.

The table lists this clone with a count of one. The chain has TRBV5-6 and TRBJ1-2; 8 bases are a match to TRBD1. Trimming removed 6 bases from V and 7 bases from J; junction bases left unmatched: 14. There are 15 residues in the CDR3. The V gene's germline CDR1 is SGHDT and CDR2 YYEEEE. CDR3 region: CASIHLDRVSSGYTF. The CDR3 region has the DNA TGTGCCAGCATACACCTGGACAGGGTATCGTCTGGCTACACCTTC.

The chain joins TRBV28 to TRBJ1-2; TRBD1 matches 7 bases. CDR3 length: 16 amino acids. J gave up 4 bases and V 5 bases, and 13 bases lay outside the gene matches. The germline CDR1 and CDR2 sequences are MDHEN and SYDVKM. The CDR3 sequence is CASSPLHRGGSYGYTF. CDR3 coding DNA: TGTGCCAGCAGTCCCCTACACAGGGGTGGTAGCTATGGCTACACCTTC.

Remarks on this clone: This sample includes further DNA sequences coding for the same CDR3. CDR3 DNA sequence: TGTGCCAGCAGCTTGGGAGGGGCGAGCAATCAGCCCCAGCATTTT. Amino acids: CASSLGGASNQPQHF. The V gene is TRBV7-2, the J gene TRBJ1-5; a weak D match, TRBD1 (5 bases). Deletions cut 3 bases from V and 1 base from J, with 10 bases between. Germline CDR1 is SGHTA and CDR2 is FQGNSA. CDR3 length: 15 amino acids.

The chain recombines TRBV9 with TRBJ1-1; D perhaps matches TRBD1 (6 bases). The V gene's germline CDR1 is SGDLS and CDR2 YYNGEE. The CDR3 is 13 residues long. Trimming left V 0 bases short and J 11 bases short, with 14 bases between. CDR3 protein: CASSVAPQGWAFF. The DNA for the CDR3 is TGTGCCAGCAGCGTAGCCCCGCAGGGGTGGGCTTTCTTT. Supplemented by reference TRBV9 and TRBJ1-1, the full variable domain reads DSGVTQTPKHLITATGQRVTLRCSPRSGDLSVYWYQQSLDQGLQFLIQYYNGEERAKGNILERFSAQQFPDLHSELNLSSLELGDSALYFCASSVAPQGWAFFGQGTRLTVV.

The chain has TRBV6-1 and TRBJ2-2, with D perhaps matching TRBD2 (6 bases). The CDR3 is made up of 16 amino acids. Germline values: CDR1 MNHNS, CDR2 SASEGT. The V end was cut by 2 bases, the J end by 7 bases, with 17 bases between. CDR3 sequence (DNA): TGTGCCAGCAGTGAACGGGACTTAATAGGTGTCGGGGAGCTGTTTTTT. It translates to CASSERDLIGVGELFF.

This chain links TRBV10-3 with TRBJ1-2, with D perhaps matching TRBD1 (5 bases). The CDR3 spans 13 residues. The germline V gene has CDR1 ENHRY and CDR2 SYGVKD. V lost 7 bases and J lost 6, with 15 bases in between. CDR3 sequence: CAITSAGRDGYTF. The CDR3 DNA sequence: TGTGCCATCACAAGCGCAGGGCGAGATGGCTACACCTTC.

The chain joins TRBV7-6 to TRBJ2-5; 14 positions match TRBD2. The CDR3 contains 17 residues. After removal of 5 bases from V and 4 bases from J, the junction contained 9 bases not matched to a gene. The V gene's germline CDR1 is SGHVS and CDR2 FNYEAQ. The CDR3 reads CASSLRLAGGPGETQYF. CDR3 nucleotides: TGTGCCAGCAGCCTACGACTAGCGGGAGGGCCGGGAGAGACCCAGTACTTC.

V and J are TRBV7-2 and TRBJ1-5; D not certain. V was cut by 1 base and J by 2 bases, with 15 bases left in between. This CDR3 is 17 amino acids long. Germline V gives CDR1 SGHTA, CDR2 FQGNSA. CDR3 DNA sequence: TGTGCCAGCAGCTTAGGGGGTTTTAAGTTTGGCAATCAGCCCCAGCATTTT. Encoded protein: CASSLGGFKFGNQPQHF.

On this clone itself: Distinct nucleotide sequences in the sample also encode this CDR3. This chain links TRBV5-1 with TRBJ1-4, with D hard to call. The CDR3 has 14 amino acids. Trimming stripped 2 bases from V and 0 bases from J, with 5 bases between. Looked up from germline, CDR1 is SGHRS and CDR2 is YFSETQ. CDR3 nucleotide sequence: TGCGCCAGCAGCTTAGGAGCAACTAATGAAAAACTGTTTTTT. This translates into CASSLGATNEKLFF.

Concerning this clone itself: Other nucleotide sequences from this sample produce the same CDR3. The chain is built from TRBV6-5 and TRBJ2-7, with TRBD1 matching 8 bases. The V segment lost 6 bases and the J segment 0 bases; nucleotides outside the gene matches: 4. The germline CDR1 and CDR2 sequences are MNHEY and SVGAGI. This CDR3 is 14 amino acids long. The CDR3 spells CASRRTGSSYEQYF. CDR3 nucleotides: TGTGCCAGCAGGAGGACAGGGAGCTCCTACGAGCAGTACTTC.

The chain carries TRBV7-8 and TRBJ1-2, with D hard to call. The germline V gene encodes CDR1 SGHVS and CDR2 FQNEAQ. The CDR3 runs 14 residues. With 1 base removed from V and 2 bases from J, the gap between germline ends came to 8 bases. CDR3 sequence reads: CASSLGAGNYGYTF. In nucleotides, the CDR3 is TGTGCCAGCAGCTTAGGAGCGGGGAACTATGGCTACACCTTC.